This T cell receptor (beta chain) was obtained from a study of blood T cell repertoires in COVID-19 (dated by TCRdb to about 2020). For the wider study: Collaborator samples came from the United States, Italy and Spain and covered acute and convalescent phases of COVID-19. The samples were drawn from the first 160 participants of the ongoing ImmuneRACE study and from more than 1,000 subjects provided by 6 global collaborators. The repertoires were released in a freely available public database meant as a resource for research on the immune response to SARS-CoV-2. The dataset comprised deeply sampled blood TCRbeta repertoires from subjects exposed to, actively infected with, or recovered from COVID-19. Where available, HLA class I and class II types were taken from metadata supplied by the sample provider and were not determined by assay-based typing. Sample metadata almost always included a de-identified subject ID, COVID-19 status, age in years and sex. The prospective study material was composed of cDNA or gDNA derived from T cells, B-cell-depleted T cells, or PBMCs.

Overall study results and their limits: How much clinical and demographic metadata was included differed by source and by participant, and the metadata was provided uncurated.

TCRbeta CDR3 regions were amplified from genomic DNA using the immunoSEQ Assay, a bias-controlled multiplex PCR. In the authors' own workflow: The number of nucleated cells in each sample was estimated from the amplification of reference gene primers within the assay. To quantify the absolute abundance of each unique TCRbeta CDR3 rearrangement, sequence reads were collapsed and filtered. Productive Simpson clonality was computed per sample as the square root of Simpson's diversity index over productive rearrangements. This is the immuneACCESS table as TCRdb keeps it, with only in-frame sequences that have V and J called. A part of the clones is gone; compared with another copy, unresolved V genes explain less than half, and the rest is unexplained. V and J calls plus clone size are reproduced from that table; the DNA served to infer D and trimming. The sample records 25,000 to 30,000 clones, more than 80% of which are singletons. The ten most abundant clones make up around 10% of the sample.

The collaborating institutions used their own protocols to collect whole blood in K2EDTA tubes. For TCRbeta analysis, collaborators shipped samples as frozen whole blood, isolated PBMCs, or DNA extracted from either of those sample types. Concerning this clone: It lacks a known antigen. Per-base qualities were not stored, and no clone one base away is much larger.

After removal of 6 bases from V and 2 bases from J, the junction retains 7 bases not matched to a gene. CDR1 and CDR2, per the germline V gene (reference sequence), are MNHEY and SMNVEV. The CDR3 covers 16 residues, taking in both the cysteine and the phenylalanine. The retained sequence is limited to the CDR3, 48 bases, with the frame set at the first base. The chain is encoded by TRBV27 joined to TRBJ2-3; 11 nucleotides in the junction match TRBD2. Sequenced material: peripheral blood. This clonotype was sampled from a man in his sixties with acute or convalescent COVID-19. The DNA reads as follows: TGTGCCAGCAGCCCAATAGCGGGGGGGATCACAGATACGCAGTATTTT. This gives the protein CASSPIAGGITDTQYF.